Below, 22 T cell receptor beta chains from the same sample are listed, as sequenced in a study of blood T cell repertoires in COVID-19 (dated by TCRdb to about 2020). Library preparation employed the immunoSEQ multiplex PCR assay. TCRdb stores this immuneACCESS table with in-frame sequences only. Part of the clones is absent; in the studies checked, under half of the shortfall reflects unresolved V genes, and no reason is known for the rest. Across this sample there are about 140,000 clones, with about 83% seen only once. The ten largest account for about 3.7% of the sample. The source material was PBMCs or T cells enriched from blood (not recorded which). The origin of the receptors is a woman between 50 and 59 years old with acute COVID-19.

This clone was detected only once. For the CDR3, the DNA is TGTGCCAGTACTCAAACGTATACGGGACAGGGAAATCAGCCCCAGCATTTT. Translating gives CASTQTYTGQGNQPQHF. This chain uses TRBV19 with TRBJ1-5; TRBD1 agrees at 9 bases. Germline V CDR1 and CDR2: LNHDA, SQIVND (reference sequence). The CDR3 extends over 17 amino acids. Losses at the gene ends were 7 bases for V and 4 bases for J; bases not matched to a gene: 14.

This sequence joins TRBV5-6 and TRBJ2-7, with TRBD2 matching 13 bases. CDR1 SGHDT and CDR2 YYEEEE come from the germline V gene. The CDR3 is 17 amino acids. V lost 2 bases and J lost 6; bases outside the gene matches: 11. CDR3: CASSFYSGGTSGTEQYF. DNA of the CDR3: TGTGCCAGCAGCTTTTATTCGGGTGGGACTAGCGGGACCGAGCAGTACTTC.

The chain combines TRBV7-9 with TRBJ2-5; tentatively, D is TRBD2 (6 bases). The CDR3 is made up of 15 amino acids. From germline, CDR1 is SEHNR and CDR2 FQNEAQ (reference sequence). V was shortened by 5 bases and J by 4 bases, with 17 bases between the two germline ends. DNA of the CDR3: TGTGCCAGCAGCCCCAACCCGGGAGAACGAGAGACCCAGTACTTC. This sequence encodes CASSPNPGERETQYF.

This chain joins TRBV5-1 and TRBJ1-6, with TRBD1 matching over 7 bases. V lost 0 bases, J lost 8 bases, and 5 bases stayed unmatched. Germline V gene lookup returns CDR1 SGHRS and CDR2 YFSETQ. The CDR3 runs 15 residues. CDR3 sequence: CASSLATGEDSPLHF. CDR3 in DNA: TGCGCCAGCAGCTTGGCCACAGGGGAGGATTCACCCCTCCACTTT.

The chain recombines TRBV7-8 with TRBJ2-3, with 12 bases lining up with TRBD2. V shed 10 bases, J shed 5 bases, and the junction held 7 bases outside the gene matches. The CDR3 extends over 14 amino acids. The germline V gene encodes CDR1 SGHVS and CDR2 FQNEAQ. Written as DNA, the CDR3 is TGTGCCACCGCGACTAGCGGGAGAATAGATACGCAGTATTTT. The encoded protein is CATATSGRIDTQYF.

This chain joins TRBV7-8 and TRBJ2-2; 7 positions agree with TRBD1. In germline, CDR1 is SGHVS, CDR2 FQNEAQ. V trimming: 6 bases; J trimming: 1 base; junction bases outside the gene matches: 2. The CDR3 consists of 14 residues. The CDR3 bases are TGTGCCAGCAGGAACAGGGGGAACACCGGGGAGCTGTTTTTT. Protein product: CASRNRGNTGELFF.

J is TRBJ2-7 and V is TRBV11-1; a weak D match, TRBD1 (6 bases). V was shortened by 4 bases and J by 0 bases, with 13 bases between the two germline ends. From germline, CDR1 is SGHAT and CDR2 FQDESV (reference sequence). This CDR3 spans 15 amino acids. The CDR3 sequence: CASSSLDRNSYEQYF. CDR3 DNA sequence: TGTGCCAGCAGCTCCCTAGACAGGAACTCCTACGAGCAGTACTTC. Combining the CDR3 with reference TRBV11-1 and TRBJ2-7 gives the whole variable domain EAEVAQSPRYKITEKSQAVAFWCDPISGHATLYWYRQILGQGPELLVQFQDESVVDDSQLPKDRFSAERLKGVDSTLKIQPAELGDSAMYLCASSSLDRNSYEQYFGPGTRLTVT.

The chain employs TRBV19 and TRBJ2-7; 12 nucleotides match TRBD2. Germline CDR1 is LNHDA and CDR2 is SQIVND (reference sequence). The CDR3 has 16 amino acids. Germline trimming cut 1 base from V and 4 bases from J; bases unmatched to any gene: 5. The CDR3 DNA is TGTGCCAGTAGTATAGCCGGGACTAGCGGGTCTTACGAGCAGTACTTC. Protein product: CASSIAGTSGSYEQYF. The entire variable domain, with the rest obtained from reference TRBV19 and TRBJ2-7, is as follows: DGGITQSPKYLFRKEGQNVTLSCEQNLNHDAMYWYRQDPGQGLRLIYYSQIVNDFQKGDIAEGYSVSREKKESFPLTVTSAQKNPTAFYLCASSIAGTSGSYEQYFGPGTRLTVT.

V gene TRBV2 combines with J gene TRBJ2-5; tentative D call: TRBD1 (6 bases). Between the trimmed V and J ends, which lost 8 bases and 4 bases, there was a span of 8 bases. Per the germline V gene, CDR1 is SNHLY and CDR2 is FYNNEI. CDR3 size: 11 residues. DNA for the CDR3: TGTGCCAGCGGACAGACAGAGACCCAGTACTTC. It encodes CASGQTETQYF.

This chain connects TRBV7-2 to TRBJ2-7; the match to TRBD1 covers 7 bases. J was trimmed by 2 bases and V by 5 bases; bases with no gene match: 9. Germline V CDR1 and CDR2: SGHTA, FQGNSA. The CDR3 runs to 15 residues. CDR3 in amino acids: CASSPSGQLTYEQYF. CDR3 nucleotides: TGTGCCAGCAGCCCCTCGGGACAGCTTACCTACGAGCAGTACTTC. The entire variable domain, with the rest obtained from reference TRBV7-2 and TRBJ2-7, is as follows: GAGVSQSPSNKVTEKGKDVELRCDPISGHTALYWYRQSLGQGLEFLIYFQGNSAPDKSGLPSDRFSAERTGGSVSTLTIQRTQQEDSAVYLCASSPSGQLTYEQYFGPGTRLTVT.

The chain uses TRBV19 and TRBJ2-3; 8 bases fit TRBD2. Looked up from germline, CDR1 is LNHDA and CDR2 is SQIVND (reference sequence). Trimming cost V 7 bases and J 0 bases; bases outside gene matches: 9. This CDR3 spans 16 amino acids. The CDR3 loop reads CASTSHSSGSTDTQYF. The DNA for the CDR3 is TGTGCCAGTACCTCTCATTCTAGCGGGAGCACAGATACGCAGTATTTT.

The chain employs TRBV2 and TRBJ1-2; D gene ambiguous. V was pared by 8 bases and J by 8 bases, with 21 bases between. Germline V gene data show CDR1 as SNHLY and CDR2 as FYNNEI. This CDR3 is 14 amino acids long. CDR3: CASDRDSMGGGYTF. In nucleotides, the CDR3 is TGTGCCAGCGACCGGGATTCCATGGGAGGCGGCTACACCTTC.

The rearrangement joins TRBV13 to TRBJ2-5; 8 nucleotides agree with TRBD1. CDR1 is PRHDT and CDR2 is FYEKMQ in the germline V gene (reference sequence). Germline trimming cut 2 bases from V and 5 bases from J; bases unmatched to any gene: 16. This CDR3 contains 18 residues. The CDR3 here is CASSLNHAETGGRETQYF. Here the CDR3 DNA reads TGTGCCAGCAGCTTAAATCACGCGGAAACAGGGGGAAGGGAGACCCAGTACTTC.

The genes are TRBV6-2 or TRBV6-3 and TRBJ1-2, with a possible D match to TRBD1 (6 bases). This CDR3 is built from 13 residues. V lost 6 bases, J lost 2 bases, and 10 bases lay in between. Germline V lookup: CDR1 MNHEY, CDR2 SVGEGT. CDR3 protein: CASSRGQNYGYTF. The CDR3 coding sequence is TGTGCCAGCAGCCGAGGACAGAACTATGGCTACACCTTC.

J is TRBJ1-1 and V is TRBV5-1; tentatively, D is TRBD1 (5 bases). CDR1 and CDR2 from the germline V gene are SGHRS and YFSETQ. V was pared by 0 bases and J by 5 bases, with 8 bases between. The CDR3 consists of 13 residues. CDR3 in amino acids: CASSLAGRTEAFF. The CDR3 region has the DNA TGCGCCAGCAGCTTGGCAGGGCGGACTGAAGCTTTCTTT.

The V and J genes are TRBV7-3 and TRBJ1-1; TRBD1 is a possible D gene (6 bases). The V gene lost 5 bases and the J gene lost 4 bases, with 14 bases spanning the gap. From germline, CDR1 is SGHTA and CDR2 FQGTGA. The CDR3 covers 14 residues. The CDR3 sequence: CASSKGQTGTEAFF. CDR3 DNA sequence: TGTGCCAGCAGCAAAGGACAGACGGGCACTGAAGCTTTCTTT. Full variable domain (missing parts from reference TRBV7-3 and TRBJ1-1): GAGVSQTPSNKVTEKGKYVELRCDPISGHTALYWYRQSLGQGPEFLIYFQGTGAADDSGLPNDRFFAVRPEGSVSTLKIQRTERGDSAVYLCASSKGQTGTEAFFGQGTRLTVV.

The chain recombines TRBV3-1 (or the pseudogene TRBV3-2) with TRBJ1-5, with D possibly matching TRBD1 (5 bases). CDR1 and CDR2 (germline): LGHDT, YNNKEL (reference sequence). The CDR3 runs to 16 residues. Trimming removed 2 bases from V and 0 bases from J, with 11 bases in between. CDR3 residues: CASSQRGGNSNQPQHF. CDR3 in DNA: TGTGCCAGCAGCCAACGGGGCGGGAATAGCAATCAGCCCCAGCATTTT.

The chain uses TRBV5-1 and TRBJ2-7, with TRBD2 identical over 13 bases. CDR3 length: 17 residues. Germline CDR1 is SGHRS and CDR2 is YFSETQ. Trimming cost V 4 bases and J 6 bases; bases outside gene matches: 13. The CDR3: CASSHPGLAGLQPEQYF. DNA of the CDR3: TGCGCCAGCAGCCATCCGGGACTAGCGGGATTGCAGCCCGAGCAGTACTTC. The variable domain in full, with the rest retrieved from reference TRBV5-1 and TRBJ2-7, is KAGVTQTPRYLIKTRGQQVTLSCSPISGHRSVSWYQQTPGQGLQFLFEYFSETQRNKGNFPGRFSGRQFSNSRSEMNVSTLELGDSALYLCASSHPGLAGLQPEQYFGPGTRLTVT.

The chain recombines TRBV12-3 or TRBV12-4 with TRBJ2-7; D is perhaps TRBD2 (6 bases). The CDR3 totals 13 residues. The V end lost 4 bases, the J end lost 3 bases, and 10 bases lay between the germline ends. CDR3: CASSSRTNYEQYF. CDR3 coding DNA: TGTGCCAGCAGTTCCCGGACTAACTACGAGCAGTACTTC.

The V and J genes are TRBV5-1 and TRBJ1-2, with 7 nucleotides matching TRBD1. The length of the CDR3 is 15 residues. J gave up 4 bases and V 4 bases, and 10 bases lay outside the gene matches. The germline gives CDR1 SGHRS, CDR2 YFSETQ. CDR3 protein: CASSLGTATLYGYTF. In DNA form, the CDR3 reads TGCGCCAGCAGCCTCGGGACAGCTACCCTCTATGGCTACACCTTC.

The gene calls are TRBV18 and TRBJ2-7, with 9 positions matching TRBD2. J gave up 3 bases and V 2 bases, and 5 bases lay outside the gene matches. Germline values: CDR1 KGHSH, CDR2 LQKENI. CDR3 length equals 15 residues. CDR3 sequence: CASSPSLAGSYEQYF. The CDR3 nucleotides read TGTGCCAGCTCACCAAGCCTAGCGGGGAGCTACGAGCAGTACTTC.

The CDR3, as DNA: TGTGCCAGCATCTCAGGAGGGGCAGGGGGTTCCTACGAGCAGTACTTC. This gives the protein CASISGGAGGSYEQYF. The rearrangement uses TRBV28 and TRBJ2-7; D possibly corresponds to TRBD1 (7 bases). The germline V gene has CDR1 MDHEN and CDR2 SYDVKM. With 7 bases removed from V and 1 base from J, the gap between germline ends came to 20 bases. This CDR3 spans 16 amino acids.